A single sample is the source of the 24 T cell receptor beta chains below, sequenced in a study of blood T cell repertoires in COVID-19. The method was immunoSEQ multiplex PCR; TCRdb's version includes in-frame clones alone and lacks a portion of them. The sample lists around 94,000 clones, roughly 92% occurring once. Sequenced material: peripheral blood. These receptors were obtained from a woman aged 45-60 years with COVID-19, enrolled during active disease.

The chain couples TRBV6-5 to TRBJ1-1; D is perhaps TRBD1 (5 bases). Looked up from germline, CDR1 is MNHEY and CDR2 is SVGAGI. The CDR3 totals 13 residues. The V end lost 2 bases, the J end lost 6 bases, and 10 bases lay between the germline ends. The chain's CDR3 is CASSYQGNAEAFF. CDR3 coding DNA: TGTGCCAGCAGTTACCAGGGTAACGCTGAAGCTTTCTTT.

This chain connects TRBV5-1 to TRBJ2-3; 9 bases are shared with TRBD2. The CDR3 is made up of 15 amino acids. V was clipped by 0 bases and J by 4 bases; unmatched bases: 3. Germline CDR1 and CDR2: SGHRS and YFSETQ. CDR3 coding DNA: TGCGCCAGCAGCTTGGCGGCGGGGGGGCCAGATACGCAGTATTTT. Protein sequence: CASSLAAGGPDTQYF. Full variable domain (remainder filled in from reference TRBV5-1 and TRBJ2-3): KAGVTQTPRYLIKTRGQQVTLSCSPISGHRSVSWYQQTPGQGLQFLFEYFSETQRNKGNFPGRFSGRQFSNSRSEMNVSTLELGDSALYLCASSLAAGGPDTQYFGPGTRLTVL.

This chain joins TRBV6-4 and TRBJ1-4, with D hard to call. Trimming pared 8 bases from V and 1 base from J, leaving 11 bases between. The CDR3 is 14 residues long. The V gene's germline CDR1 is MRHNA and CDR2 SNTAGT. The CDR3 coding sequence is TGTGCCAGCTCGGTAAGTCGAACTAATGAAAAACTGTTTTTT. Translating it yields CASSVSRTNEKLFF.

This chain uses TRBV19 with TRBJ2-1, with 8 bases fitting TRBD2. The CDR3 length is 16 residues. Trimming at V came to 4 bases and at J to 3 bases, leaving 8 bases not matched to a gene. CDR1 LNHDA and CDR2 SQIVND come from the germline V gene (reference sequence). The chain's CDR3 is CASSTHGGALYNEQFF. As DNA, the CDR3 is TGTGCCAGTAGTACCCACGGGGGGGCCCTCTACAATGAGCAGTTCTTC.

The V call is TRBV5-6, the J call TRBJ2-3, with D possibly matching TRBD2 (5 bases). The germline V and J ends were trimmed by 4 bases and 3 bases, with 18 bases remaining between them. Germline V CDR1 and CDR2: SGHDT, YYEEEE. CDR3 length: 16 residues. CDR3 amino acids: CASSPPPQGGTDTQYF. The CDR3, as DNA: TGTGCCAGCAGCCCTCCGCCCCAAGGCGGGACAGATACGCAGTATTTT.

The rearrangement uses TRBV7-2 and TRBJ1-5; D unclear. CDR1 is SGHTA and CDR2 is FQGNSA in the germline V gene. The CDR3 consists of 15 residues. V lost 5 bases and J lost 4, with 15 bases in between. CDR3 loop: CASSLGGQANQPQHF. The CDR3, as DNA: TGTGCCAGCAGCCTGGGTGGGCAGGCTAATCAGCCCCAGCATTTT.

The chain is built from TRBV27 and TRBJ1-1; D may be TRBD1 (6 bases). Germline loops: CDR1 MNHEY, CDR2 SMNVEV (reference sequence). V lost 1 base to trimming and J lost 7 bases, with 16 bases between them. The CDR3 loop spans 15 amino acids. The CDR3 here is CASSLYPDRKLEAFF. Written as DNA, the CDR3 is TGTGCCAGCAGTTTATACCCCGACAGGAAACTTGAAGCTTTCTTT.

The chain joins TRBV19 to TRBJ1-2; 7 positions match TRBD1. J lost 8 bases, V lost 10 bases, and 13 bases had no gene match. The CDR3 runs to 13 residues. Germline-derived CDR1 and CDR2 are LNHDA and SQIVND (reference sequence). CDR3 loop: CATSRPGTEGYTF. CDR3 DNA: TGTGCCACCTCGAGACCCGGGACAGAAGGCTACACCTTC.

The chain carries TRBV2 and TRBJ2-7; TRBD2 matches at 12 bases. Per the germline V gene, CDR1 is SNHLY and CDR2 is FYNNEI. The ends lost 5 bases at V and 0 bases at J; junction bases unmatched: 5. This CDR3 region has 16 residues. CDR3 loop: CASSSRLAGVSYEQYF. CDR3 nucleotides: TGTGCCAGCAGTTCCCGACTAGCGGGGGTCTCCTACGAGCAGTACTTC.

Turning to this clone: One end of the junction does not line up with germline, which may come from a read error. The rearrangement joins TRBV2 to TRBJ1-6; D might be TRBD1 (5 bases). The CDR3 is 14 residues long. Germline V lookup: CDR1 SNHLY, CDR2 FYNNEI. CDR3 coding DNA: TGTGCCAGCGGTGATGGGGCGCGAGGTTCACCCCTCCACTTT. It yields the protein CASGDGARGSPLHF.

A few counts support this clone. The genes are TRBV5-1 and TRBJ1-2; 7 nucleotides line up with TRBD1. Germline V gene sequence: CDR1 SGHRS, CDR2 YFSETQ. Germline trimming cut 4 bases from V and 8 bases from J; bases unmatched to any gene: 5. This CDR3 has 12 residues. In nucleotides, the CDR3 is TGCGCCAGCAGCCCACAGGGGAGCGGCTACACCTTC. Translating it yields CASSPQGSGYTF.

This clone was counted once. V is TRBV15 and J is TRBJ1-3; D remains unclear. Trimming cost V 1 base and J 1 base, with 14 bases left between them. Germline V gene lookup returns CDR1 LNHNV and CDR2 YYDKDF (reference sequence). The CDR3 is 17 residues long. This CDR3 reads CATSRGLLGSSGNTIYF. Here the CDR3 DNA reads TGTGCCACCAGCAGAGGGTTATTGGGGAGTTCTGGAAACACCATATATTTT.

The gene calls are TRBV19 and TRBJ1-1; D is possibly TRBD1 (6 bases). The V gene lost 3 bases and the J gene lost 5 bases, with 10 bases spanning the gap. This CDR3 has 13 residues. CDR1 and CDR2 (germline): LNHDA, SQIVND (reference sequence). The CDR3 DNA sequence: TGTGCCAGTAGTATCTTGAGGGGGACTGAAGCTTTCTTT. The encoded protein is CASSILRGTEAFF.

This chain's CDR3 is CASSGPRRGTDTQYF. The CDR3 DNA follows: TGTGCCAGCTCCGGGCCCAGGAGGGGCACAGATACGCAGTATTTT. The V gene is TRBV7-9, the J gene TRBJ2-3, with D perhaps TRBD2 (6 bases). This CDR3 contains 15 residues. Germline CDR1 SEHNR, CDR2 FQNEAQ (reference sequence). V dropped 8 bases and J dropped 1 base, with 16 bases sitting between them.

This clone has a single count. The CDR3 sequence is CASSHSWRGLGSGANVLTF. The CDR3 DNA sequence: TGTGCCAGCAGCCATTCCTGGAGGGGGCTTGGCTCTGGGGCCAACGTCCTGACTTTC. This chain joins TRBV3-1 (or the pseudogene TRBV3-2) and TRBJ2-6; D is perhaps TRBD1 (7 bases). Trimming removed 3 bases at V and 0 bases at J, with 18 bases between. This CDR3 is built from 19 residues. Germline V CDR1 and CDR2: LGHDT, YNNKEL (reference sequence).

The CDR3 loop is CASSILGTGGVSPLHF. The CDR3 region has the DNA TGTGCCAGTAGTATCCTAGGGACAGGGGGTGTTTCACCCCTCCACTTT. V and J are TRBV19 and TRBJ1-6; 11 bases agree with TRBD1. Germline trimming cut 3 bases from V and 9 bases from J; bases unmatched to any gene: 7. There are 16 residues in the CDR3. Germline CDR1 LNHDA, CDR2 SQIVND (reference sequence).

The rearrangement uses TRBV12-3 or TRBV12-4 and TRBJ2-5; D possibly corresponds to TRBD1 (5 bases). This CDR3 is built from 12 residues. Deletions cut 5 bases from V and 5 bases from J, with 9 bases between. The CDR3 loop is CASSPYRETQYF. The CDR3, as DNA: TGTGCCAGCAGTCCCTACAGGGAGACCCAGTACTTC.

The chain is built from TRBV19 and TRBJ1-5, with D hard to call. The germline V and J ends were trimmed by 6 bases and 4 bases, with 19 bases remaining between them. This CDR3 is 16 amino acids long. CDR1 is LNHDA, CDR2 SQIVND, per germline (reference sequence). The CDR3 DNA reads as TGTGCCAGTAGCCACATCGGAGGGTTGCGAAATCAGCCCCAGCATTTT. Amino acid sequence: CASSHIGGLRNQPQHF.

The rearrangement links TRBV7-2 to TRBJ1-2; D gene uncertain. The germline V and J ends were trimmed by 6 bases and 8 bases, with 13 bases remaining between them. Germline CDR1 SGHTA, CDR2 FQGNSA. The CDR3 is made up of 12 amino acids. CDR3 DNA sequence: TGTGCCAGCAGGGCCCTCCGAGGGGGCTACACCTTC. Its protein is CASRALRGGYTF.

The V gene is TRBV6-6, the J gene TRBJ2-7; D is unresolved. CDR3 length equals 15 residues. Trimming cost V 6 bases and J 0 bases, with 15 bases left between them. Germline CDR1 is MNHNY and CDR2 is SVGAGI (reference sequence). CDR3 DNA sequence: TGTGCCAGCAGCCCTGAGAGCCTCCCCTCCTACGAGCAGTACTTC. Translated: CASSPESLPSYEQYF.

The chain links TRBV29-1 to TRBJ2-7; 9 bases are a match to TRBD1. V lost 7 bases, J lost 6 bases, and 7 bases stayed unmatched. The germline V gene encodes CDR1 SQVTM and CDR2 ANQGSEA. The CDR3 length is 12 residues. The CDR3 sequence is CSAGQGIGEQYF. CDR3 nucleotide sequence: TGCAGCGCCGGACAGGGGATCGGCGAGCAGTACTTC.

This clone was seen just once. The chain employs TRBV5-1 and TRBJ1-2; TRBD1 matches 8 bases. The length of the CDR3 is 13 residues. V shed 1 base and J 7 bases; nucleotides not matched to a gene: 3. CDR1 and CDR2 (germline): SGHRS, YFSETQ. This chain's CDR3 is CASSLQGAVGYTF. The CDR3 DNA reads TGCGCCAGCAGCTTGCAGGGGGCAGTTGGCTACACCTTC. Together with reference TRBV5-1 and TRBJ1-2, the CDR3 gives the full variable domain: KAGVTQTPRYLIKTRGQQVTLSCSPISGHRSVSWYQQTPGQGLQFLFEYFSETQRNKGNFPGRFSGRQFSNSRSEMNVSTLELGDSALYLCASSLQGAVGYTFGSGTRLTVV.

This chain uses TRBV10-3 with TRBJ1-1; D gene unclear. The CDR3 covers 13 residues. Deletions cut 3 bases from V and 5 bases from J, with 10 bases between. Per the germline V gene, CDR1 is ENHRY and CDR2 is SYGVKD. The CDR3: CAISETVRTEAFF. The CDR3 bases are TGTGCCATCAGTGAAACAGTCAGGACTGAAGCTTTCTTT.

This sequence joins TRBV6-5 and TRBJ1-6, with a possible D match to TRBD1 (5 bases). Trimming removed 7 bases from V and 5 bases from J, with 12 bases in between. CDR3 length: 14 amino acids. Germline CDR1 and CDR2: MNHEY and SVGAGI. The CDR3 coding sequence is TGTGCCAGCACCCCGGGGGGTCATAATTCACCCCTCCACTTT. Its translation: CASTPGGHNSPLHF.